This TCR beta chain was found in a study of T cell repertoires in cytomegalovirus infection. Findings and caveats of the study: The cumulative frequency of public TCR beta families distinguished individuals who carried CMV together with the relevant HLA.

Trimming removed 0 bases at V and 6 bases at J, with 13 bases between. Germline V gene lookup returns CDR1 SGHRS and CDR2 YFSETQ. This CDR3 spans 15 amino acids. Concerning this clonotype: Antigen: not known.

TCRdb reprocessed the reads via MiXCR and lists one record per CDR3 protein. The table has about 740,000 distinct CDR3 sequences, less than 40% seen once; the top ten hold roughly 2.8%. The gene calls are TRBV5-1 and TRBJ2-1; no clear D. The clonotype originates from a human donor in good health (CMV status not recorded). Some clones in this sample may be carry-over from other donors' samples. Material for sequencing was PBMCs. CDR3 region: CASSLDSQSRNEQFF. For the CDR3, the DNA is TGCGCCAGCAGCTTGGACAGCCAAAGCCGCAATGAGCAGTTCTTC.